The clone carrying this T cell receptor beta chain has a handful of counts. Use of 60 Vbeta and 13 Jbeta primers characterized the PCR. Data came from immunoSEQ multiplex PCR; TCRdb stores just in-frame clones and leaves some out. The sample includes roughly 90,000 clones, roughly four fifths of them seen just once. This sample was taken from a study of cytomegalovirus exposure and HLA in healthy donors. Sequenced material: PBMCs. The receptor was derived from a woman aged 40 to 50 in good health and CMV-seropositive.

CDR3: CASSGSSDTQYF. For the CDR3, the DNA is TGTGCCAGCAGCGGGAGTTCAGATACGCAGTATTTT. This rearrangement joins TRBV25-1 to TRBJ2-3; TRBD2 is a possible D gene (6 bases). Germline-derived CDR1 and CDR2 are MGHDK and SYGVNS. Trimming shortened V by 6 bases and J by 4 bases, and 8 bases separated the two germline ends. CDR3 length equals 12 residues.